Each of the 2 T cell receptor beta chains below was sequenced from the same sample in a study of T-cell reconstitution after alpha-beta-depleted transplantation in children. Findings and limits, study-wide: T cells produced anew were the main source of T-cell counts and diversity one year after transplant.

Molecular barcoding with unique molecular identifiers was used for the TCRbeta library. MiXCR, applied by TCRdb to the PCR reads, yields one record per CDR3 protein. The sample has about 290,000 distinct CDR3 sequences, 7.5% to 9% seen once. No antigen has been assigned to these receptors. This sample comprised peripheral blood, obtained 360 days after TCRalphabeta/CD19-depleted stem cell transplant. The source is a female patient between 2 and 15 years old who had a stem cell transplant for Fanconi anemia, so the T cells may come from the graft donor.

This clonotype has just a few counts. The chain couples TRBV5-1 to TRBJ2-2; TRBD1 matches 9 bases. The length of the CDR3 is 18 residues. The V gene's germline CDR1 is SGHRS and CDR2 YFSETQ. V shed 5 bases, J shed 3 bases, and the junction held 14 bases outside the gene matches. The DNA of the CDR3 is TGCGCCAGCAGTCAAGGGACAGGGTTTTTTGCTGACACCGGGGAGCTGTTTTTT. It specifies CASSQGTGFFADTGELFF.

The chain combines TRBV27 with TRBJ1-1; a weak D match, TRBD1 (5 bases). Germline CDR1 MNHEY, CDR2 SMNVEV (reference sequence). The ends were cut back, 6 bases at V and 6 bases at J, with 11 bases in the middle. CDR3 length: 12 amino acids. CDR3 region: CASSRSGAEAFF. DNA for the CDR3: TGTGCCAGCAGCCGGTCGGGGGCTGAAGCTTTCTTT.